This T cell receptor beta chain derives from a study of T-cell memory formation after mild COVID-19. Points from the study as a whole: Second-wave clones with a day 37 peak had unconfirmed SARS-CoV-2 specificity. Those CD4+ clones that contracted were mainly in CM and EM (CD8+ ones in EMRA). Later expanders leaned CD4+, whereas clones that contracted between day 15 and 85 were balanced CD4/CD8.

Constant-segment primers served in 5'RACE that generated TCR alpha and TCR beta cDNA libraries bearing sample barcodes and UMIs. TCRdb re-derived calls from the 5' RACE reads in MiXCR, one entry per CDR3 protein. The table has 500,000 to 650,000 distinct CDR3 sequences, approximately 21% seen once. In its sample, this clonotype was seen a few times. What it recognizes is unknown. CDR1 is MGHRA, CDR2 YSYEKL, per germline. The CDR3 is 17 amino acids. The V and J ends lost 3 bases and 0 bases respectively, with 15 bases between them. This receptor was taken from an adult woman who had mild COVID-19 (a few samples of this study predate the infection). Cell type and time point are not known. Sequencing used PBMCs or a T cell subset sorted from them (not recorded which). This sequence joins TRBV4-1 and TRBJ1-5; unclear D gene. The CDR3 coding sequence is TGCGCCAGCAGCCACTGGGCGGAGGATTATAGCAATCAGCCCCAGCATTTT. Translating it yields CASSHWAEDYSNQPQHF.